Listed below are T cell receptor beta chains from one sample, sequenced in a study of blood T cell repertoires in COVID-19. The table came from immunoSEQ multiplex PCR; TCRdb's copy has only in-frame clones and leaves some out. Among about 60,000 clones, roughly three quarters were seen once, and the ten largest hold over 20%. The sample consisted of peripheral blood. Receptor source: a man in his forties or fifties with active or convalescent COVID-19. Both conserved end residues are part of each CDR3. The D gene is left open where the match is weak. Size values are once, few and many counts, or a class for expanded clones, and some rows have none.

j_call d_call clone_size v_call cdr3_aa cdr3_nt
TRBJ1-2 TRBD1 once TRBV18 CASSPNRQGLRGYTF TGTGCCAGCTCACCTAATCGACAGGGACTGCGCGGCTACACCTTC
TRBJ1-2 TRBD1 - TRBV18 CASSRDRGPNYGYTF TGTGCCAGCTCACGGGACAGGGGCCCTAACTATGGCTACACCTTC
TRBJ2-7 - - TRBV29-1 CSVDGNSYEQYF TGCAGCGTTGATGGCAACTCCTACGAGCAGTACTTC
TRBJ2-5 TRBD2 - TRBV10-3 CALSGGAGETQYF TGTGCCCTTAGCGGGGGGGCCGGTGAGACCCAGTACTTC
TRBJ1-2 - - TRBV28 CASRRRGGAANYGYTF TGTGCCAGCAGACGCCGCGGGGGGGCGGCTAACTATGGCTACACCTTC
TRBJ1-6 - - TRBV6-5 CASSYRLGGTLHF TGTGCCAGCAGTTATCGACTCGGTGGCACCCTCCACTTT
TRBJ2-5 - once TRBV18 CASSPLAQETQYF TGTGCCAGCTCACCTCTAGCCCAAGAGACCCAGTACTTC
TRBJ2-7 TRBD2 - TRBV6-6 CASKRTSGGSYEQYF TGTGCCAGCAAACGAACTAGCGGGGGTTCCTACGAGCAGTACTTC
TRBJ2-1 - medium-sized TRBV9 CARATRRSSYNEQFF TGTGCCAGGGCGACTAGGCGGAGCTCCTACAATGAGCAGTTCTTC
TRBJ1-5 - - TRBV4-3 CASSQDLNQPQHF TGCGCCAGCAGCCAAGATTTAAATCAGCCCCAGCATTTT
TRBJ2-5 TRBD1 - TRBV9 CASSGGQAETQYF TGTGCCAGCAGCGGCGGACAGGCAGAGACCCAGTACTTC
TRBJ2-7 TRBD2 - TRBV7-9 CASSPSGSTYEQYF TGTGCCAGCAGCCCTAGCGGGAGTACCTACGAGCAGTACTTC
TRBJ1-2 TRBD1 - TRBV19 CASSGTGGRGYTF TGTGCCAGTAGCGGGACAGGGGGCCGCGGCTACACCTTC
TRBJ2-5 - - TRBV9 CASSRGGNDQETQYF TGTGCCAGCAGCAGGGGGGGGAACGACCAAGAGACCCAGTACTTC
TRBJ2-3 TRBD2 - TRBV5-1 CASRDLAGSPSTDTQYF TGCGCCAGCAGAGATCTAGCGGGGTCACCTAGCACAGATACGCAGTATTTT
TRBJ1-2 - - TRBV11-2 CASSLGQGPEGYTF TGTGCCAGCAGCTTGGGGCAGGGGCCGGAAGGCTACACCTTC
TRBJ2-1 - - TRBV10-3 CAISAGNEQFF TGTGCCATCAGTGCAGGCAATGAGCAGTTCTTC
TRBJ1-3 - few TRBV19 CASRSGVSSGNTIYF TGTGCCAGTCGCAGTGGAGTAAGCTCTGGAAACACCATATATTTT
TRBJ1-1 TRBD1 - TRBV19 CASSIPGTVNEAFF TGTGCCAGTAGTATACCCGGGACAGTAAATGAAGCTTTCTTT
TRBJ1-2 TRBD1 - TRBV19 CASSPHTTGGLYGYTF TGTGCCAGTAGTCCGCACACGACAGGGGGCCTCTATGGCTACACCTTC
TRBJ2-3 TRBD2 - TRBV19 CASSMTPSGYTDTQYF TGTGCCAGTAGTATGACCCCTAGCGGTTACACAGATACGCAGTATTTT
TRBJ2-7 TRBD2 few TRBV27 CASSLAGGLGNYEQYF TGTGCCAGCAGTCTAGCGGGCGGGCTAGGCAACTACGAGCAGTACTTC
TRBJ2-7 - - TRBV11-2 CASSLDRLALKQYF TGTGCCAGCAGCTTAGATCGACTGGCTTTGAAGCAGTACTTC
TRBJ2-3 - - TRBV2 CASTLRGDTQYF TGTGCCAGCACCCTTAGGGGGGATACGCAGTATTTT
TRBJ2-7 TRBD2 - TRBV5-6 CASSPSRLAGWYEQYF TGTGCCAGCAGCCCCTCGCGGCTAGCGGGTTGGTACGAGCAGTACTTC
TRBJ1-1 - - TRBV16 CASSQFQGQSTEAFF TGTGCCAGCAGCCAATTTCAGGGGCAGAGCACTGAAGCTTTCTTT
TRBJ1-1 TRBD1 - TRBV11-3 CASSLAGGRTEAFF TGTGCCAGCAGCTTAGCAGGGGGTCGGACTGAAGCTTTCTTT
TRBJ1-1 - - TRBV5-6 CASSLLGGTEAFF TGTGCCAGCAGCCTCCTCGGAGGCACTGAAGCTTTCTTT
TRBJ2-7 - - TRBV29-1 CSVEEAYLREQYF TGCAGCGTTGAAGAGGCCTACCTCAGGGAGCAGTACTTC
TRBJ2-7 - - TRBV29-1 CSVERPGYEQYF TGCAGCGTTGAACGGCCAGGGTACGAGCAGTACTTC
TRBJ1-1 - - TRBV7-3 CASSLSGATEAFF TGTGCCAGCAGCTTATCCGGAGCCACTGAAGCTTTCTTT
TRBJ2-4 TRBD1 - TRBV2 CASNQGEQAKNIQYF TGTGCCAGCAATCAGGGGGAACAAGCCAAAAACATTCAGTACTTC
TRBJ2-5 - once TRBV24-1 CATSDSARTPQETQYF TGTGCCACCAGTGATTCAGCCCGGACACCACAAGAGACCCAGTACTTC
TRBJ1-5 TRBD1 - TRBV7-2 CASSLTGISNQPQHF TGTGCCAGCAGCCTGACAGGGATCAGCAATCAGCCCCAGCATTTT
TRBJ2-1 - - TRBV9 CASSRNEQFF TGTGCCAGCAGCCGGAATGAGCAGTTCTTC
TRBJ2-1 - - TRBV2 CASSPDRHNEQFF TGTGCCAGCAGCCCGGACAGACACAATGAGCAGTTCTTC
TRBJ1-1 - once TRBV25-1 CASSESLRGSTEAFF TGTGCCAGCAGTGAGTCCCTAAGGGGCAGCACTGAAGCTTTCTTT
TRBJ2-5 TRBD1 - TRBV18 CASSSYRGNEETQYF TGTGCCAGCTCATCGTACAGGGGCAATGAAGAGACCCAGTACTTC
TRBJ1-5 - - TRBV28 CASRRSGGGDQPQHF TGTGCCAGCAGAAGGAGTGGGGGGGGAGATCAGCCCCAGCATTTT
TRBJ1-6 TRBD1 once TRBV23-1 CASSHPGTGNNSPLHF TGCGCCAGCAGTCATCCCGGGACAGGGAATAATTCACCCCTCCACTTT
TRBJ1-1 - - TRBV9 CASSVSQGSTEAFF TGTGCCAGCAGCGTTTCCCAGGGTAGCACTGAAGCTTTCTTT
TRBJ2-3 TRBD1 - TRBV5-1 CASTPGQVIDTQYF TGCGCCAGCACGCCGGGACAGGTCATCGATACGCAGTATTTT
TRBJ2-5 - - TRBV5-8 CASTLFSLETQYF TGTGCCAGCACCTTATTCTCCTTGGAGACCCAGTACTTC
TRBJ1-2 - - TRBV18 CASSPEGGFYGYTF TGTGCCAGCTCACCTGAGGGGGGGTTCTATGGCTACACCTTC
TRBJ1-4 - - TRBV27 CASSSTARGINEKLFF TGTGCCAGCAGTTCAACCGCCCGCGGAATTAATGAAAAACTGTTTTTT
TRBJ2-3 - - TRBV24-1 CATSDSTSRGWDTQYF TGTGCCACCAGTGATTCGACTAGTCGAGGGTGGGATACGCAGTATTTT
TRBJ2-2 - few TRBV7-3 CASSPAGTGSVGELFF TGTGCCAGCAGCCCTGCTGGTACAGGGTCAGTCGGGGAGCTGTTTTTT